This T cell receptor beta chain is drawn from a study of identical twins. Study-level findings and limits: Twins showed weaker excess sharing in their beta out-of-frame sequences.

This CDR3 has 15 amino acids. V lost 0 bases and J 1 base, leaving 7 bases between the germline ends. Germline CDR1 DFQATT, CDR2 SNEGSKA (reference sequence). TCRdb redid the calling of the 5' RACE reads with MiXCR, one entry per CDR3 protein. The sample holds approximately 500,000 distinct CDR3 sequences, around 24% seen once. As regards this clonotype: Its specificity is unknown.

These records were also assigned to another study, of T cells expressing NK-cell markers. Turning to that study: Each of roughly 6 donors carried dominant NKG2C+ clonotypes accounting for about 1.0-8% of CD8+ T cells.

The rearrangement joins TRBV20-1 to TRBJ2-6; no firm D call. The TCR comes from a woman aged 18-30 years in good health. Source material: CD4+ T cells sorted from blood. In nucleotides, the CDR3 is TGCAGTGCTAGAGATCGATTATCTGGGGCCAACGTCCTGACTTTC. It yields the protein CSARDRLSGANVLTF.